The 19 T cell receptor beta chains below all came from one sample that was sequenced in a study of blood T cells in healthy people across ages. Then a second PCR, running roughly 7 to 12 cycles, was carried out with a sample-barcoded 5' primer and a J-beta primer mix. Each CDR3 protein is one row after TCRdb ran MiXCR on the 5' RACE reads. This table has roughly 1,500,000 distinct CDR3 sequences, approximately 42% appearing once. The specimen sequenced was blood. The receptors derive from a woman younger than 35 in good health.

DNA for the CDR3: TGTGCCAGCAGCTTCGGGGAATGGGGAAACTATAACACCGGGGAGCTGTTTTTT. It is translated as CASSFGEWGNYNTGELFF. The chain couples TRBV7-6 to TRBJ2-2, with D tentatively TRBD2 (5 bases). Germline-derived CDR1 and CDR2 are SGHVS and FNYEAQ. V was cut by 3 bases and J by 2 bases, with 19 bases left in between. The CDR3 covers 18 residues.

This clonotype was seen a few times. V and J are TRBV25-1 and TRBJ2-4; D call uncertain. This CDR3 region has 13 residues. V was trimmed by 1 base and J by 4 bases, leaving 5 bases between them. Germline V CDR1 and CDR2: MGHDK, SYGVNS. CDR3 in DNA: TGTGCCAGCAGTGAATTGGGGAAAAACATTCAGTACTTC. It encodes CASSELGKNIQYF.

This clonotype was counted between two and nine times. V gene TRBV4-2 combines with J gene TRBJ1-6; TRBD1 aligns across 7 bases. V lost 3 bases and J lost 6; bases outside the gene matches: 8. CDR1 and CDR2 from the germline V gene are LGHNA and YNFKEQ. CDR3 length: 16 amino acids. The CDR3 coding sequence is TGTGCCAGCAGCCAGGATAACAGGGGTGGTAATTCACCCCTCCACTTT. Protein sequence: CASSQDNRGGNSPLHF.

Written as DNA, the CDR3 is TGTGCCAGCAGCTTAAATCCAGGAGTGGGGTTGTTGCACAATGAGCAGTTCTTC. Encoded protein: CASSLNPGVGLLHNEQFF. This rearrangement joins TRBV7-3 to TRBJ2-1; D not resolved. The V end was cut by 1 base, the J end by 5 bases, with 21 bases between. This CDR3 spans 18 amino acids. Germline lookup yields CDR1 SGHTA and CDR2 FQGTGA.

V is TRBV10-3 and J is TRBJ2-1; TRBD2 matches 8 bases. From germline, CDR1 is ENHRY and CDR2 SYGVKD. CDR3 length: 13 residues. V lost 6 bases to trimming and J lost 10 bases; unmatched junction nucleotides: 8. CDR3 region: CAISPPTSDEQFF. CDR3 DNA: TGTGCCATCAGCCCGCCGACTAGCGACGAGCAGTTCTTC.

CDR3 region: CASSRRGQGNEKLFF. CDR3 sequence (DNA): TGTGCCAGCAGCCGCAGGGGACAGGGAAATGAAAAACTGTTTTTT. The rearrangement links TRBV5-6 to TRBJ1-4; 9 positions agree with TRBD1. The CDR3 length is 15 residues. V dropped 4 bases and J dropped 5; count of bases not matched to a gene: 6. The germline gives CDR1 SGHDT, CDR2 YYEEEE.

This clonotype has a handful of counts. This sequence joins TRBV6-5 and TRBJ1-2; weak D call: TRBD1 (6 bases). CDR1 and CDR2 (germline): MNHEY, SVGAGI. The V end lost 0 bases, the J end lost 4 bases, and 12 bases lay between the germline ends. The CDR3 loop spans 15 amino acids. The CDR3 nucleotides are TGTGCCAGCAGTTACTCGAACAGGGCCCTCTATGGCTACACCTTC. It translates to CASSYSNRALYGYTF.

This clonotype has only a few counts. J is TRBJ2-1 and V is TRBV29-1, with D perhaps matching TRBD2 (6 bases). The CDR3 length is 16 residues. V was shortened by 3 bases and J by 0 bases, with 15 bases between the two germline ends. From germline, CDR1 is SQVTM and CDR2 ANQGSEA. The CDR3: CSVDTSSPHSYNEQFF. The CDR3 region has the DNA TGCAGCGTTGACACTAGCTCTCCCCACTCCTACAATGAGCAGTTCTTC.

The chain joins TRBV6-1 to TRBJ2-1; the D gene could be TRBD1 or TRBD2 (5 bases each). Judging by the DNA end, TRBJ2-7 fits better; the J call may be wrong. Germline V gene lookup returns CDR1 MNHNS and CDR2 SASEGT. CDR3 length: 13 residues. The CDR3 bases are TGTGCCAGCAGTGCGGGGCCCTACAATGAGCAGTACTTC. The encoded protein is CASSAGPYNEQYF.

The gene calls are TRBV4-1 and TRBJ2-3, with 8 positions matching TRBD2. The CDR3 has 16 amino acids. Trimming removed 1 base from V and 3 bases from J; junction bases left unmatched: 6. Germline V gene sequence: CDR1 MGHRA, CDR2 YSYEKL. The CDR3 DNA is TGCGCCAGCAGCCAAGGTGTTGCGGGAGGAACAGATACGCAGTATTTT. Its translation: CASSQGVAGGTDTQYF.

In its sample, this clonotype was seen a few times. The chain has TRBV10-3 and TRBJ1-2, with 8 bases identical to TRBD1. CDR3 size: 15 residues. The junction had 9 bases not matched to a gene; V was cut back by 5 bases and J by 4 bases. CDR1 is ENHRY, CDR2 SYGVKD, per germline. The CDR3 sequence is CAISPDRGAPYGYTF. The CDR3 DNA sequence: TGTGCCATCAGTCCCGACAGGGGAGCACCCTATGGCTACACCTTC.

The rearrangement joins TRBV7-9 to TRBJ2-5, with D maybe TRBD1 (6 bases). Trimming cost V 7 bases and J 11 bases, with 11 bases left between them. Germline CDR1 is SEHNR and CDR2 is FQNEAQ (reference sequence). The CDR3 covers 10 residues. In nucleotides, the CDR3 is TGTGCCAGCAAGGGGGATGAGCAGTACTTC. It specifies CASKGDEQYF.

This clonotype was picked up a small number of times. The chain joins TRBV7-9 to TRBJ2-1; the match to TRBD1 covers 8 bases. Germline CDR1 reads SEHNR; CDR2 reads FQNEAQ (reference sequence). This CDR3 spans 16 amino acids. V was pared by 0 bases and J by 5 bases, with 6 bases of the junction left unmatched. The DNA of the CDR3 is TGTGCCAGCAGCTTAGCCGGACAGGGCGGGCACAATGAGCAGTTCTTC. Translation gives CASSLAGQGGHNEQFF.

In this sample, this clonotype turned up a few times. The chain links TRBV20-1 to TRBJ2-1, with D perhaps matching TRBD2 (6 bases). Trimming left V 1 base short and J 5 bases short, with 12 bases between. CDR1 and CDR2 (germline): DFQATT, SNEGSKA (reference sequence). This CDR3 is 14 amino acids long. CDR3 DNA sequence: TGCAGTGCTAGAGGGGGGACTTGGGACAATGAGCAGTTCTTC. Protein: CSARGGTWDNEQFF.

This clonotype has more than one count but fewer than ten. J is TRBJ2-4 and V is TRBV10-3; D is undetermined. The J call may be wrong; the DNA end is better matched by TRBJ2-7. There are 14 residues in the CDR3. The V gene's germline CDR1 is ENHRY and CDR2 SYGVKD. The CDR3 region has the DNA TGTGCCATCAGTGACAGGAGCACTCTCTACGAGCAGTACTTC. Amino acid sequence: CAISDRSTLYEQYF.

This clonotype was seen more than once but under ten times. Because the CDR3's place on the DNA is in doubt, the DNA is left out and the CDR3 is given as listed by TCRdb. The chain is built from TRBV27 and TRBJ2-7; the table's TRBD1 call for D was not verified on the DNA. CDR1 MNHEY and CDR2 SMNVEV come from the germline V gene (reference sequence). The CDR3 length is 16 residues, termini included. Here the CDR3 reads CASSPFGSGGNNEQYF.

There are many counts of this clonotype. The chain combines TRBV2 with TRBJ2-5; 9 nucleotides agree with TRBD1. The junction had 7 bases not matched to a gene; V was cut back by 6 bases and J by 5 bases. Germline CDR1 and CDR2: SNHLY and FYNNEI. The CDR3 runs to 14 residues. The CDR3 DNA sequence: TGTGCCAGCAGGATAACAGGGGGCGGGGAGACCCAGTACTTC. Its protein is CASRITGGGETQYF.

The chain couples TRBV5-1 to TRBJ2-4; the match to TRBD2 covers 7 bases. The DNA end is a closer match to TRBJ2-7, so the J assignment may be wrong. Germline V lookup: CDR1 SGHRS, CDR2 YFSETQ. CDR3 length equals 15 residues. The CDR3 protein is CASSGGGRGRYEQYF. CDR3 DNA: TGCGCCAGCAGCGGGGGGGGTAGGGGCCGATACGAGCAGTACTTC.

V and J are TRBV20-1 and TRBJ2-1; no definite D call. Near its end, the DNA agrees better with TRBJ2-7, so the J call may be wrong. This CDR3 is 15 amino acids long. CDR1 is DFQATT, CDR2 SNEGSKA, per germline (reference sequence). This chain's CDR3 is CSAPSPVLSYNEQYF. The CDR3 coding sequence is TGCAGTGCTCCCAGTCCAGTCCTCTCCTACAATGAGCAGTACTTC.